This is a list of T cell receptor beta chains from one sample in a study of T cells in Graves' hyperthyroidism and ophthalmopathy. TCRdb redid the calling of the multiplex PCR reads with MiXCR, one entry per CDR3 protein. The table has about 250,000 distinct CDR3 sequences, about 24% seen once. The specimen was blood. The receptors were sampled from a woman aged 40 to 49 with Graves' ophthalmopathy. The CDR3 runs from the conserved cysteine through the conserved F or W. Each record gives: V gene, J gene, CDR3 protein.

>TRBV11-1|TRBJ2-7
CASSNSGRAAEQYF
>TRBV20-1|TRBJ2-7
CSARDPLAGGGEQYF
>TRBV27|TRBJ1-3
CASSFKWTAGNTIYF
>TRBV11-3|TRBJ2-3
CASSLVGQGSDTQYF
>TRBV20-1|TRBJ1-1
CSARRQMNTEAFF
>TRBV28|TRBJ2-7
CASSGRVNEQYF
>TRBV5-1|TRBJ2-5
CASSKLAAQYQETQYF
>TRBV13|TRBJ2-2
CASSLGEGVETGELFF
>TRBV28|TRBJ2-7
CASSPRTGVASYEQYF
>TRBV28|TRBJ2-2
CASKYRVNTGELFF